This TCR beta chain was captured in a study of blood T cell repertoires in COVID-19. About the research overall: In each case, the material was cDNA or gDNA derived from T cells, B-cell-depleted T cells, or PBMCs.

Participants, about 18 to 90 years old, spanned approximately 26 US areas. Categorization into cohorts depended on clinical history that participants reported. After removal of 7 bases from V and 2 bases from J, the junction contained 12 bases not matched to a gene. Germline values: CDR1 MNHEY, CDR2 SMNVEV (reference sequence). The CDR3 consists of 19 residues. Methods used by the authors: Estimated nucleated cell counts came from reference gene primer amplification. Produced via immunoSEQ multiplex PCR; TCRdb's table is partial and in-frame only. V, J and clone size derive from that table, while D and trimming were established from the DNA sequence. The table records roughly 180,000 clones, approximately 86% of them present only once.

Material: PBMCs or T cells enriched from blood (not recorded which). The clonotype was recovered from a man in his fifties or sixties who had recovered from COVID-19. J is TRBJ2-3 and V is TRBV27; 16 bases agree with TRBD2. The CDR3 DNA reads TGTGCCAGCAAACCTGGGACTAGCGGGAGGGCGTTTTACACAGATACGCAGTATTTT. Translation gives CASKPGTSGRAFYTDTQYF.